A single sample is the source of the 29 T cell receptor beta chains below, sequenced in a study of blood T cell repertoires in COVID-19 (dated by TCRdb to about 2020). The receptor library was made with the immunoSEQ multiplex PCR assay. What TCRdb holds here is the immuneACCESS table cut down to in-frame rearrangements. Part of the clones is not present; checked against another copy, under half of the missing clones reflect an unresolved V gene, and the others are unexplained. In this sample the table shows approximately 170,000 clones, 80% to 85% of which occur a single time. Jointly, the top ten make up more than 7.5% of the sample. The sequenced material came from peripheral blood. The source is a woman in her seventies with COVID-19, enrolled during active disease.

The chain couples TRBV27 to TRBJ2-4; 10 nucleotides line up with TRBD1. This CDR3 is built from 17 residues. CDR1 and CDR2 (germline): MNHEY, SMNVEV (reference sequence). J was trimmed by 9 bases and V by 6 bases; bases with no gene match: 17. DNA of the CDR3: TGTGCCAGCAGAAATAGGACAAAGACAGGGGGCTGGGGCATTCAGTACTTC. Residues: CASRNRTKTGGWGIQYF.

The J gene is TRBJ1-5, the V gene TRBV24-1; unclear D gene. The V gene's germline CDR1 is KGHDR and CDR2 SFDVKD. CDR3 size: 14 residues. Trimming left V 3 bases short and J 4 bases short, with 9 bases between. The CDR3 DNA reads as TGTGCCACCAGTGATACCGGGAATAATCAGCCCCAGCATTTT. Protein: CATSDTGNNQPQHF.

V and J are TRBV28 and TRBJ1-4; no clear D gene. The V end was cut by 1 base, the J end by 11 bases, with 8 bases between. Germline V gene lookup returns CDR1 MDHEN and CDR2 SYDVKM. CDR3 length equals 12 residues. As DNA, the CDR3 is TGTGCCAGCAGTTTATCTTGGGAGAAACTGTTTTTT. Encoded protein: CASSLSWEKLFF.

This clone was counted a single time. V and J are TRBV11-2 and TRBJ2-7; 8 positions match TRBD1. V dropped 1 base and J dropped 6; count of bases not matched to a gene: 5. Germline V CDR1 and CDR2: SGHAT, FQNNGV. The length of the CDR3 is 14 residues. The CDR3: CASSLADRVLEQYF. CDR3 sequence (DNA): TGTGCCAGCAGCTTAGCGGACAGGGTTCTCGAGCAGTACTTC.

V is TRBV30 and J is TRBJ2-5, with 11 positions matching TRBD1. Looked up from germline, CDR1 is GTSNPN and CDR2 is SVGIG (reference sequence). CDR3 length: 15 residues. After removal of 2 bases from V and 5 bases from J, the junction contained 7 bases not matched to a gene. In DNA, the CDR3 is TGTGCCTGGAGTCCCGGACAGGGGGCGCGGGAGACCCAGTACTTC. Amino acid sequence: CAWSPGQGARETQYF. Full variable domain (missing parts from reference TRBV30 and TRBJ2-5): SQTIHQWPATLVQPVGSPLSLECTVEGTSNPNLYWYRQAAGRGLQLLFYSVGIGQISSEVPQNLSASRPQDRQFILSSKKLLLSDSGFYLCAWSPGQGARETQYFGPGTRLLVL.

The chain employs TRBV2 and TRBJ2-5; 12 bases map to TRBD2. With V trimmed by 6 bases and J by 1 base, 3 bases remained unmatched. The germline gives CDR1 SNHLY, CDR2 FYNNEI. This CDR3 has 15 amino acids. CDR3 nucleotides: TGTGCCAGCAGCATACTAGCGGGAGGCCAAGAGACCCAGTACTTC. It specifies CASSILAGGQETQYF.

J is TRBJ2-1 and V is TRBV25-1; D unclear. V lost 0 bases to trimming and J lost 0 bases, with 9 bases between them. The V gene's germline CDR1 is MGHDK and CDR2 SYGVNS. This CDR3 spans 16 amino acids. CDR3 nucleotides: TGTGCCAGCAGTGAATACGGCGGAAGCTCCTACAATGAGCAGTTCTTC. As protein: CASSEYGGSSYNEQFF.

The V gene is TRBV10-3, the J gene TRBJ1-1, with D hard to call. Germline lookup yields CDR1 ENHRY and CDR2 SYGVKD. This CDR3 is built from 14 residues. V lost 2 bases to trimming and J lost 0 bases, with 7 bases between them. The CDR3 loop reads CAISETTMNTEAFF. CDR3 nucleotides: TGTGCCATCAGTGAGACAACAATGAACACTGAAGCTTTCTTT.

The chain recombines TRBV19 with TRBJ2-7; TRBD2 matches 10 bases. V was pared by 5 bases and J by 3 bases, with 10 bases of the junction left unmatched. The CDR3 has 16 residues. CDR1 is LNHDA and CDR2 is SQIVND in the germline V gene (reference sequence). This CDR3 is CASSSSGRAPLYEQYF. The CDR3 DNA follows: TGTGCCAGTAGTTCTAGCGGGAGAGCACCACTCTACGAGCAGTACTTC.

This clone occurred a few times. J is TRBJ1-3 and V is TRBV7-9, with D possibly being TRBD1 (6 bases). This CDR3 has 17 residues. The germline V gene encodes CDR1 SEHNR and CDR2 FQNEAQ (reference sequence). The V end lost 5 bases, the J end lost 4 bases, and 21 bases lay between the germline ends. CDR3 residues: CASSRFLTGTQGNTIYF. The CDR3 DNA follows: TGTGCCAGCAGCCGATTTCTAACAGGGACGCAGGGAAACACCATATATTTT.

V gene TRBV18 combines with J gene TRBJ2-7; 8 bases match TRBD1. From germline, CDR1 is KGHSH and CDR2 LQKENI. The V gene end was trimmed by 3 bases and the J gene end by 5 bases; junction bases not matched to a gene: 9. CDR3 length: 15 residues. The DNA for the CDR3 is TGTGCCAGCTCACCGGACAGGGCGAAGGCTGACGAGCAGTACTTC. Protein product: CASSPDRAKADEQYF. Based on the CDR3 plus reference TRBV18 and TRBJ2-7, the full variable domain is NAGVMQNPRHLVRRRGQEARLRCSPMKGHSHVYWYRQLPEEGLKFMVYLQKENIIDESGMPKERFSAEFPKEGPSILRIQQVVRGDSAAYFCASSPDRAKADEQYFGPGTRLTVT.

The chain combines TRBV2 with TRBJ2-1; TRBD2 agrees at 13 bases. Germline CDR1 reads SNHLY; CDR2 reads FYNNEI. The CDR3 runs to 15 residues. The junction had 6 bases not matched to a gene; V was cut back by 6 bases and J by 7 bases. CDR3 protein: CASSPGLAGTNEQFF. CDR3 nucleotide sequence: TGTGCCAGCAGCCCGGGACTAGCGGGAACAAATGAGCAGTTCTTC.

Only a few counts were recorded for this clone. The rearrangement uses TRBV28 and TRBJ1-5; weak D call: TRBD1 (5 bases). The germline V gene encodes CDR1 MDHEN and CDR2 SYDVKM. The CDR3 covers 13 residues. The V end lost 5 bases, the J end lost 16 bases, and 21 bases lay between the germline ends. Here the CDR3 reads CASSLGPTGPYHF. CDR3 in DNA: TGTGCCAGCAGTCTCGGCCCCACAGGACCTTATCATTTT. Full variable domain (remainder filled in from reference TRBV28 and TRBJ1-5): DVKVTQSSRYLVKRTGEKVFLECVQDMDHENMFWYRQDPGLGLRLIYFSYDVKMKEKGDIPEGYSVSREKKERFSLILESASTNQTSMYLCASSLGPTGPYHFGDGTRLSIL.

V is TRBV10-3 and J is TRBJ1-1, with D perhaps TRBD1 (6 bases). The CDR3 runs to 14 residues. Per germline, CDR1 ENHRY and CDR2 SYGVKD. Trimming left V 3 bases short and J 1 base short, with 9 bases between. The CDR3 DNA follows: TGTGCCATCAGTGAAGACAGGAGGAACACTGAAGCTTTCTTT. Translation gives CAISEDRRNTEAFF.

The J gene is TRBJ1-2, the V gene TRBV6-1; no clear D. Germline V gene sequence: CDR1 MNHNS, CDR2 SASEGT. The CDR3 loop spans 13 amino acids. V lost 3 bases and J 3 bases, leaving 8 bases between the germline ends. DNA for the CDR3: TGTGCCAGCAGTGAGGCTAGCTACTATGGCTACACCTTC. Protein sequence: CASSEASYYGYTF.

This clone was seen a few times. The chain uses TRBV5-1 and TRBJ2-7; D is possibly TRBD1 (5 bases). Between the trimmed V and J ends, which lost 1 base and 0 bases, there was a span of 8 bases. There are 14 residues in the CDR3. Germline assignment: CDR1 SGHRS and CDR2 YFSETQ. The CDR3 protein is CASSLSGNSYEQYF. The CDR3 DNA follows: TGCGCCAGCAGCTTGTCAGGGAACTCCTACGAGCAGTACTTC.

The chain carries TRBV6-2 or TRBV6-3 and TRBJ2-5, with TRBD2 matching 8 bases. The CDR3 covers 15 residues. Trimming at V came to 2 bases and at J to 9 bases, leaving 11 bases not matched to a gene. CDR1 and CDR2 (germline): MNHEY, SVGEGT. The CDR3 DNA follows: TGTGCCAGCAGTTACGGACTAGCATTCTATGAGGCCCAGTACTTC. Encoded protein: CASSYGLAFYEAQYF.

J is TRBJ2-2 and V is TRBV30, with 9 bases matching TRBD1. The junction had 5 bases not matched to a gene; V was cut back by 2 bases and J by 4 bases. Per the germline V gene, CDR1 is GTSNPN and CDR2 is SVGIG (reference sequence). CDR3 size: 15 residues. The CDR3 nucleotides are TGTGCCTGGAGTATACAGGGGGCTATCACCGGGGAGCTGTTTTTT. Amino acid sequence: CAWSIQGAITGELFF.

J is TRBJ2-1 and V is TRBV11-3; TRBD2 matches at 11 bases. The CDR3 runs 15 residues. Trimming cost V 5 bases and J 7 bases; bases outside gene matches: 7. Germline V gives CDR1 SGHNT, CDR2 YENEEA. CDR3 sequence reads: CASSTHSGRGNEQFF. Written as DNA, the CDR3 is TGTGCCAGCAGCACCCATAGCGGGAGGGGAAATGAGCAGTTCTTC.

The chain links TRBV10-3 to TRBJ2-3, with 11 positions matching TRBD2. The germline V gene encodes CDR1 ENHRY and CDR2 SYGVKD. The CDR3 spans 18 residues. The J segment lost 3 bases and the V segment lost 4 bases, leaving 12 bases of the junction unmatched. As DNA, the CDR3 is TGTGCCATCAGTGCTGCACTAGCGGGAGTGGTAGGGACAGATACGCAGTATTTT. This encodes CAISAALAGVVGTDTQYF.

The chain has TRBV3-1 (or the pseudogene TRBV3-2) and TRBJ2-7; 10 positions agree with TRBD1. Germline loops: CDR1 LGHDT, CDR2 YNNKEL (reference sequence). Unmatched junction bases numbered 5, after V lost 5 bases and J lost 1 base. This CDR3 spans 15 amino acids. CDR3 in amino acids: CASSLGQGQSYEQYF. The CDR3 DNA follows: TGTGCCAGCAGCTTGGGACAGGGGCAATCCTACGAGCAGTACTTC.

The genes are TRBV11-2 and TRBJ1-2, with 7 bases lining up with TRBD1. CDR1 is SGHAT and CDR2 is FQNNGV in the germline V gene. The CDR3 has 13 residues. The V and J ends lost 4 bases and 3 bases, in that order; junction bases with no gene match: 2. CDR3 amino acids: CASSYTGDYGYTF. CDR3 nucleotides: TGTGCCAGCAGCTATACAGGGGACTATGGCTACACCTTC.

The chain uses TRBV18 and TRBJ2-7; perhaps TRBD2 as D (5 bases). Per germline, CDR1 KGHSH and CDR2 LQKENI. There are 13 residues in the CDR3. With 2 bases removed from V and 6 bases from J, the gap between germline ends came to 11 bases. The CDR3: CASSPNSAGEQYF. The CDR3 nucleotides read TGTGCCAGCTCACCAAATTCGGCGGGCGAGCAGTACTTC.

This chain uses TRBV28 with TRBJ1-5; no clear D gene. The length of the CDR3 is 11 residues. Germline CDR1 and CDR2: MDHEN and SYDVKM. Deletions cut 3 bases from V and 9 bases from J, with 6 bases between. CDR3 amino acids: CASSFNSPQHF. Written as DNA, the CDR3 is TGTGCCAGCAGTTTTAACTCGCCCCAGCATTTT.

The rearrangement links TRBV7-3 to TRBJ2-1, with D unclear. Germline values: CDR1 SGHTA, CDR2 FQGTGA. This CDR3 region has 15 residues. The germline V and J ends were trimmed by 3 bases and 7 bases, with 16 bases remaining between them. As DNA, the CDR3 is TGTGCCAGCAGCTTGGAGAGTGGTCGCCGGAATGAGCAGTTCTTC. The encoded protein is CASSLESGRRNEQFF.

This chain connects TRBV29-1 to TRBJ2-7, with 10 bases fitting TRBD1. This CDR3 spans 14 amino acids. With V trimmed by 4 bases and J by 4 bases, 7 bases remained unmatched. Germline-derived CDR1 and CDR2 are SQVTM and ANQGSEA. The CDR3 sequence: CSVAWDRGRYEQYF. The CDR3, as DNA: TGCAGCGTTGCGTGGGACAGGGGAAGGTACGAGCAGTACTTC.

The chain employs TRBV9 and TRBJ2-1; TRBD1 might be the D (6 bases). Germline lookup yields CDR1 SGDLS and CDR2 YYNGEE. CDR3 size: 15 residues. V was clipped by 1 base and J by 6 bases, with 14 bases between them. The CDR3 is CASSVLGAPPNEQFF. The CDR3 DNA reads TGTGCCAGCAGCGTACTGGGGGCCCCGCCCAATGAGCAGTTCTTC.

A word on this clone: Other DNA sequences in this specimen translate into the identical CDR3. The V gene is TRBV18, the J gene TRBJ2-1, with TRBD1 as a possible D gene (5 bases). The CDR3 is 13 residues long. V shed 1 base and J shed 4 bases, with 5 bases lying between them. The germline V gene encodes CDR1 KGHSH and CDR2 LQKENI. CDR3 protein: CASSPQGYNEQFF. The DNA for the CDR3 is TGTGCCAGCTCACCACAGGGGTACAATGAGCAGTTCTTC.

The rearrangement joins TRBV19 to TRBJ2-7; D gene uncertain. V was pared by 7 bases and J by 0 bases, with 16 bases between. In germline, CDR1 is LNHDA, CDR2 SQIVND (reference sequence). This CDR3 contains 15 residues. This CDR3 reads CASKTQSSDSYEQYF. The CDR3 nucleotides are TGTGCCAGTAAAACTCAATCGAGCGACTCCTACGAGCAGTACTTC.